This T cell receptor beta chain appears in the sequencing data of a study of blood T cell repertoires in COVID-19. Germline V lookup: CDR1 SGHAT, CDR2 FQNNGV. The CDR3 has 18 residues. With V trimmed by 5 bases and J by 4 bases, 13 bases remained unmatched. Followed over time, Seattle patients had been enrolled while infection was active. The assay was immunoSEQ multiplex PCR, and TCRdb's table has in-frame clones only and misses some. Of about 130,000 clones listed, over 85% are singletons. The V gene is TRBV11-2, the J gene TRBJ2-2; 10 positions agree with TRBD2. Sequencing was performed on peripheral blood. The TCR originated in a man in his 60s with COVID-19, enrolled during active disease. The CDR3 loop is CASSKSRAGGPGTGELFF. DNA for the CDR3: TGTGCCAGCAGCAAATCTAGAGCGGGAGGGCCGGGCACCGGGGAGCTGTTTTTT.